This T cell receptor beta chain emerged from a study of cytomegalovirus exposure and HLA in healthy donors. As for the study in general: A previous analysis identified approximately 120 million unique TCR beta sequences derived from around 200 million T cells.

About this clone: Its antigen is not identified.

The study, taken as a whole, reports: Specific recognition of CMV antigens was confirmed in vitro for three chains (all CMV-associated).

PCR used 60 Vbeta primers and 13 Jbeta primers. TCRdb keeps only in-frame clones here, not all; method: immunoSEQ multiplex PCR. The sample carries about 89,000 clones, approximately 81% recorded once. The sequenced sample consisted of PBMCs. The TCR originated in a man in his forties or fifties in good health and CMV-seropositive.

The CDR3 bases are TGTGCCAGCAGTGAATTGAGGGGGCCCATCAATGAGCAGTTCTTC. Amino acids: CASSELRGPINEQFF. This chain connects TRBV2 to TRBJ2-1; TRBD1 aligns across 7 bases. The CDR3 loop spans 15 amino acids. Germline lookup yields CDR1 SNHLY and CDR2 FYNNEI. V shed 2 bases, J shed 6 bases, and the junction held 7 bases outside the gene matches.